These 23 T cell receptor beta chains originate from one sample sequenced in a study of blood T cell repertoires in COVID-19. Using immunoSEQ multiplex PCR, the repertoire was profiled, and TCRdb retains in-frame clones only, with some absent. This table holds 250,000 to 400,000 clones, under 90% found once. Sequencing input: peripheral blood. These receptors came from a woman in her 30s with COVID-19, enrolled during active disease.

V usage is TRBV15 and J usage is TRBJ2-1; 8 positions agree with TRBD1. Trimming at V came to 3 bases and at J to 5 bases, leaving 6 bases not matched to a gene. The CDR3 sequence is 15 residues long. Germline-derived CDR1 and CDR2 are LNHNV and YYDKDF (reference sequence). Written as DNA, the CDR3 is TGTGCCACCAGCAGTAGACAGGGGTCCCACAATGAGCAGTTCTTC. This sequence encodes CATSSRQGSHNEQFF.

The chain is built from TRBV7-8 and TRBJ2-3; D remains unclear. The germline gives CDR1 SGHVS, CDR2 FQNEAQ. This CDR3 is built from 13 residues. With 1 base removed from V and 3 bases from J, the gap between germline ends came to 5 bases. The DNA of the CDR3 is TGTGCCAGCAGCTTAGTCCAGACAGATACGCAGTATTTT. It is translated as CASSLVQTDTQYF.

The CDR3 DNA is TGTGCCAGCAGTCCCACGTCCCCTGGCCTCCCCTACGAGCAGTACTTC. This translates into CASSPTSPGLPYEQYF. The gene calls are TRBV27 and TRBJ2-7; D is unresolved. CDR3 length: 16 amino acids. The ends were cut back, 5 bases at V and 2 bases at J, with 19 bases in the middle. Germline CDR1 MNHEY, CDR2 SMNVEV (reference sequence).

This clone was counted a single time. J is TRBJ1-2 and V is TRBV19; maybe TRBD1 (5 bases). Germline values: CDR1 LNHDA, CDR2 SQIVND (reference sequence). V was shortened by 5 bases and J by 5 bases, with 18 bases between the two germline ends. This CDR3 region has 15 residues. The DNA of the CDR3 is TGTGCCAGTAGTGCCTCGACCGGGACTTTATATGGCTACACCTTC. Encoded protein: CASSASTGTLYGYTF. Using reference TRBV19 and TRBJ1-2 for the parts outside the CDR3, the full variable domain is DGGITQSPKYLFRKEGQNVTLSCEQNLNHDAMYWYRQDPGQGLRLIYYSQIVNDFQKGDIAEGYSVSREKKESFPLTVTSAQKNPTAFYLCASSASTGTLYGYTFGSGTRLTVV.

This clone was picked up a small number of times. CDR3 amino acids: CASSLAHTGTGGYEQYF. In nucleotides, the CDR3 is TGCGCCAGCAGCTTGGCTCACACCGGGACAGGGGGGTACGAGCAGTACTTC. V and J are TRBV5-1 and TRBJ2-7; 11 bases map to TRBD1. Germline values: CDR1 SGHRS, CDR2 YFSETQ. V shed 0 bases and J 4 bases; nucleotides not matched to a gene: 9. The CDR3 length is 17 residues. Full variable domain (missing parts from reference TRBV5-1 and TRBJ2-7): KAGVTQTPRYLIKTRGQQVTLSCSPISGHRSVSWYQQTPGQGLQFLFEYFSETQRNKGNFPGRFSGRQFSNSRSEMNVSTLELGDSALYLCASSLAHTGTGGYEQYFGPGTRLTVT.

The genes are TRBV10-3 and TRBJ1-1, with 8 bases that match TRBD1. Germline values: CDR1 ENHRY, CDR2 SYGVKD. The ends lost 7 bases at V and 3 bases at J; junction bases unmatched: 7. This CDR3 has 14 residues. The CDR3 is CAITAGGSDTEAFF. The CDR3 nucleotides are TGTGCCATCACAGCAGGGGGCTCGGACACTGAAGCTTTCTTT.

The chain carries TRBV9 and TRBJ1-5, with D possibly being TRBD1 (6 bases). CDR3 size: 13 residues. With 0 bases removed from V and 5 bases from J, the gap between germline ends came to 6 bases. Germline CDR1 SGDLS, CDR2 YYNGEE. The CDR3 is CASSVDRDQPQHF. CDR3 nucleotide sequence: TGTGCCAGCAGCGTAGACAGGGATCAGCCCCAGCATTTT.

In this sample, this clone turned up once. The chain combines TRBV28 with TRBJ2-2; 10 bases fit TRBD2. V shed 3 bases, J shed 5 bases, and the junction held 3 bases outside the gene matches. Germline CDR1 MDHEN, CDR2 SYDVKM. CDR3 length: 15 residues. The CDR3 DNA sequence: TGTGCCAGCAGTTTGCCACTAGCGGGGACCGGGGAGCTGTTTTTT. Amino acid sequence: CASSLPLAGTGELFF.

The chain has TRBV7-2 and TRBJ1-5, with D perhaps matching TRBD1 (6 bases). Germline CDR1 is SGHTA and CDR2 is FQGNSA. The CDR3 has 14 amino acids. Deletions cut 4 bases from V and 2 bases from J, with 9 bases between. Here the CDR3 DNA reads TGTGCCAGCAGCTCCCGACAGGGCAATCAGCCCCAGCATTTT. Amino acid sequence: CASSSRQGNQPQHF.

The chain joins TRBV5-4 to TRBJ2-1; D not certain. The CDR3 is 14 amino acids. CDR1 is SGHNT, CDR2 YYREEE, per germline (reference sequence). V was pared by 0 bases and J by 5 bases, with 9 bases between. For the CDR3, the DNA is TGTGCCAGCAGCTTGGGGCCTTCCGACAATGAGCAGTTCTTC. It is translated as CASSLGPSDNEQFF.

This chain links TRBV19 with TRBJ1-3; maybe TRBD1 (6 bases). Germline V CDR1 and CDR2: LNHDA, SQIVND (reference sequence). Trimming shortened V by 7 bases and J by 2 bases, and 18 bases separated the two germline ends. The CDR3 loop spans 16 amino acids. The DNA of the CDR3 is TGTGCCAGTACCCGGGAGGGGGTAATGCCTGGAAACACCATATATTTT. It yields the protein CASTREGVMPGNTIYF.

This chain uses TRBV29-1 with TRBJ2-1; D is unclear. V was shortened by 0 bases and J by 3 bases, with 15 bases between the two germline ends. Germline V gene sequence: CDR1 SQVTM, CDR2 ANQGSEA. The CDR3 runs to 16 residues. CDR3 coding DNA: TGCAGCGTTGAAGATCCCAACAGACATAACTACAATGAGCAGTTCTTC. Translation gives CSVEDPNRHNYNEQFF.

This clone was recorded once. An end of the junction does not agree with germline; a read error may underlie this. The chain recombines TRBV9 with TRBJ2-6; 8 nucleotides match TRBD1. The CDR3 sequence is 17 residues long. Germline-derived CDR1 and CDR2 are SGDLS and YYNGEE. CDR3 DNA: TGTGCCAGCAGCCCCCGACTTAGACTACAGGGGGACAACGTCCTGACTTTC. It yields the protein CASSPRLRLQGDNVLTF.

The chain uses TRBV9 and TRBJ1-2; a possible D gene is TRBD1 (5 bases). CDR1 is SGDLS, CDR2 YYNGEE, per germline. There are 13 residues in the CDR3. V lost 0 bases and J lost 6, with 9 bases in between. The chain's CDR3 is CASSVAGFHGYTF. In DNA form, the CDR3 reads TGTGCCAGCAGCGTAGCAGGGTTCCATGGCTACACCTTC. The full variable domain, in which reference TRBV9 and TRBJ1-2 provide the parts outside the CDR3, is DSGVTQTPKHLITATGQRVTLRCSPRSGDLSVYWYQQSLDQGLQFLIQYYNGEERAKGNILERFSAQQFPDLHSELNLSSLELGDSALYFCASSVAGFHGYTFGSGTRLTVV.

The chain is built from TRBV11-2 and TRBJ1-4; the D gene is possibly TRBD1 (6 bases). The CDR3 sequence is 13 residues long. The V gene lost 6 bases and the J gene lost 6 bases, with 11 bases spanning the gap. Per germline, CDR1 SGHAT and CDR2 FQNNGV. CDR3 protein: CASRNRADEKLFF. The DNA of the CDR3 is TGTGCCAGCAGGAACAGGGCCGATGAAAAACTGTTTTTT.

In DNA, the CDR3 is TGTGCCAGCAGCTCCGGACCTGGGGGAGGTGATACGCAGTATTTT. Protein product: CASSSGPGGGDTQYF. The chain uses TRBV11-2 and TRBJ2-3; tentatively, D is TRBD2 (6 bases). V was clipped by 4 bases and J by 6 bases, with 17 bases between them. Germline CDR1 SGHAT, CDR2 FQNNGV. CDR3 length: 15 amino acids.

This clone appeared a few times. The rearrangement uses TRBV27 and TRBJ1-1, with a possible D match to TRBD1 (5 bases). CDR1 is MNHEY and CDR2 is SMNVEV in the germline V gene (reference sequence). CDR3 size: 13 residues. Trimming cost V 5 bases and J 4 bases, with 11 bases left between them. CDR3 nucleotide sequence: TGTGCCAGCAGTCAAATTAGGGGCACTGAAGCTTTCTTT. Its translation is CASSQIRGTEAFF.

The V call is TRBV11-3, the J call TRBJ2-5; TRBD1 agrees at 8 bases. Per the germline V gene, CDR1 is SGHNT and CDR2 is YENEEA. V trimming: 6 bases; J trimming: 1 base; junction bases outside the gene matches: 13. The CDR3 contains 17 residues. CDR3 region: CASSLGLTGGFQETQYF. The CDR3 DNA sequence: TGTGCCAGCAGTCTAGGGCTCACAGGGGGATTCCAAGAGACCCAGTACTTC.

CDR3 in amino acids: CASSTTSTLYNEQFF. CDR3 bases: TGTGCCAGTAGTACCACTAGCACCTTATACAATGAGCAGTTCTTC. The gene calls are TRBV19 and TRBJ2-1; tentatively, D is TRBD2 (6 bases). Germline values: CDR1 LNHDA, CDR2 SQIVND (reference sequence). V was shortened by 4 bases and J by 4 bases, with 14 bases between the two germline ends. This CDR3 has 15 residues.

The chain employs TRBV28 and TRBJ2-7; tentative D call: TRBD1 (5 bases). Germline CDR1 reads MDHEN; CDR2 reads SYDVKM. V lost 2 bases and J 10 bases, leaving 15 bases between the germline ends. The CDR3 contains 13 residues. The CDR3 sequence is CASSLGAVGSQYF. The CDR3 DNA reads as TGTGCCAGCAGTTTAGGGGCGGTTGGGTCCCAGTACTTC.

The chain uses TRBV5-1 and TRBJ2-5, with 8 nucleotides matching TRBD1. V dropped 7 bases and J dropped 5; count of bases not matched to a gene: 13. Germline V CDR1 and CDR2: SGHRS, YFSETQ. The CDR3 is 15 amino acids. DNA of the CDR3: TGCGCCAGCCGACGTAGTGGACAGGGTGGGGAGACCCAGTACTTC. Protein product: CASRRSGQGGETQYF.

The CDR3, as DNA: TGTGCCAGCAGCTTTCCCGGGAGGCAAGATGAGCAGTTCTTC. Translation: CASSFPGRQDEQFF. The chain couples TRBV7-8 to TRBJ2-1, with 7 bases lining up with TRBD2. CDR3 length equals 14 residues. In germline, CDR1 is SGHVS, CDR2 FQNEAQ. Trimming at V came to 3 bases and at J to 8 bases, leaving 7 bases not matched to a gene.

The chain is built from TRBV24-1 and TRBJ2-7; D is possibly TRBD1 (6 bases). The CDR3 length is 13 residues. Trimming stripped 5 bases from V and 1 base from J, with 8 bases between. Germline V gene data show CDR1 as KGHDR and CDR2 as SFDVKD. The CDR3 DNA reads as TGTGCCACCAGTGCTGGGACATCCTACGAGCAGTACTTC. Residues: CATSAGTSYEQYF.